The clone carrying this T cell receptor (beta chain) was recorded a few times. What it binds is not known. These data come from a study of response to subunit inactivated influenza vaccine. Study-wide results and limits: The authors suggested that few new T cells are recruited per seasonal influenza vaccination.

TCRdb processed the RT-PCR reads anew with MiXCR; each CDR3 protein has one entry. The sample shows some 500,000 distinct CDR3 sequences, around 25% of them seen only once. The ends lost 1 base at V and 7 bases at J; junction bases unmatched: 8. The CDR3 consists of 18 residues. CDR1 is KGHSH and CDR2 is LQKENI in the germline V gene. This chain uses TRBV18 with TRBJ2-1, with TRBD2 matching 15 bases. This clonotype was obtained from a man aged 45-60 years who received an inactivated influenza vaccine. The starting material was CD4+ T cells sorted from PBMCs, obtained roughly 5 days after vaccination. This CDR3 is CASSPRTSGGGVQNEQFF. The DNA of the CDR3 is TGTGCCAGCTCACCACGGACTAGCGGGGGGGGAGTCCAAAATGAGCAGTTCTTC.